What follows describes a single T cell receptor (beta chain). The table came from immunoSEQ multiplex PCR; TCRdb's copy has only in-frame clones and leaves some out. The profile shows about 64,000 clones, about 91% of them singletons. These data are taken from a study of OX40 agonist ivuxolimab in advanced cancers. Across the study: The mean age was about 61 years, ranging from about 20 to 90, with 65% to 85% of participants male. A history of anti-PD-1, anti-PD-L1 or anti-CTLA-4 therapy was acceptable, and approximately 41% had some.

Germline V gene data show CDR1 as SGHRS and CDR2 as YFSETQ. CDR3 length equals 16 residues. V was trimmed by 0 bases and J by 0 bases, leaving 10 bases between them. The TCR was taken from an adult with an advanced solid tumor such as melanoma, head and neck, liver or kidney cancer. The sequences come from CD4+ or CD8+ T cells sorted from blood, collected in a trial of the OX40 agonist ivuxolimab. The chain recombines TRBV5-1 with TRBJ2-4; D remains ambiguous. CDR3 sequence: CASSLGGNLAKNIQYF. In DNA form, the CDR3 reads TGCGCCAGCAGCTTGGGCGGAAACTTAGCCAAAAACATTCAGTACTTC. Full variable domain (missing parts from reference TRBV5-1 and TRBJ2-4): KAGVTQTPRYLIKTRGQQVTLSCSPISGHRSVSWYQQTPGQGLQFLFEYFSETQRNKGNFPGRFSGRQFSNSRSEMNVSTLELGDSALYLCASSLGGNLAKNIQYFGAGTRLSVL.